A selection of T cell receptor beta chains follows, all from one sample in a study of T cells after yellow fever vaccination. MiXCR, applied by TCRdb to the 5' RACE reads, yields one record per CDR3 protein. The table has tens of thousands of distinct CDR3 sequences, approximately 4% seen once. The sequences come from CD8+ T cells sorted from PBMCs, collected 5 days after the yellow fever booster vaccination. All receptors come from a man aged 30 to 39 who received the YFV17D yellow fever vaccine. Both conserved end residues are part of each CDR3.

TRBV7-9	TRBJ2-7	CASSLGLGEQYF
TRBV2	TRBJ1-3	CASNGNTIYF
TRBV11-2	TRBJ2-2	CASSSPRGNTGELFF
TRBV27	TRBJ2-1	CASRGGDSYNEQFF
TRBV2	TRBJ2-7	CASSAGLPISYEQYF
TRBV20-1	TRBJ2-4	CSARDGGADGRADSNIQYF
TRBV18	TRBJ2-5	CASSPNLATYQETQYF
TRBV12-3/TRBV12-4	TRBJ2-2	CASSFYRDTGELFF
TRBV9	TRBJ2-7	CASSGSRSYEQYF
TRBV27	TRBJ1-5	CASSFVPGDQPQHF
TRBV21-1	TRBJ2-5	CASSKGPASLPGTQYF
TRBV5-1	TRBJ2-3	CASSLPPPVARDTQYF
TRBV29-1	TRBJ2-7	CSVEGAKLRGSYEQYF
TRBV27	TRBJ2-3	CASSPPPGAGGVTDTQYF
TRBV12-3/TRBV12-4	TRBJ2-1	CASSLGFRAVGLAGGRYNEQFF
TRBV20-1	TRBJ2-1	CSGSWASSYNEQFF
TRBV20-1	TRBJ1-1	CSASFDEAFF
TRBV19	TRBJ1-1	CASQQGNTEAFF
TRBV4-3	TRBJ2-1	CASSQGRELYNEQFF
TRBV2	TRBJ2-7	CASSEKGGSPYEQYF
TRBV5-1	TRBJ2-7	CASSAIGTALYEQYF
TRBV10-2	TRBJ2-3	CASSYSGPTDTQYF
TRBV20-1	TRBJ2-1	CCASDHSGAHYNEQFF